This paragraph covers one T cell receptor (beta chain) sequence. The sample originates from a study of blood T cell repertoires in COVID-19. The CDR3 extends over 15 amino acids. Germline V lookup: CDR1 LNHDA, CDR2 SQIVND (reference sequence). J lost 0 bases, V lost 5 bases, and 4 bases had no gene match. As originally analysed: Reference gene primer amplification gave estimated nucleated cell counts. The data were produced by immunoSEQ multiplex PCR, yet TCRdb's version contains in-frame clones alone and is incomplete. That table is the source of V, J and clone size, and D and trimming were worked out from the DNA. The sample yields about 130,000 clones, about 88% seen once.

J is TRBJ1-2 and V is TRBV19; 9 bases align to TRBD1. The material sequenced was peripheral blood. This sequence was found in an elderly woman with acute or convalescent COVID-19. Written as DNA, the CDR3 is TGTGCCAGTAGTCTCCGGACAGGGGCTAACTATGGCTACACCTTC. It specifies CASSLRTGANYGYTF.